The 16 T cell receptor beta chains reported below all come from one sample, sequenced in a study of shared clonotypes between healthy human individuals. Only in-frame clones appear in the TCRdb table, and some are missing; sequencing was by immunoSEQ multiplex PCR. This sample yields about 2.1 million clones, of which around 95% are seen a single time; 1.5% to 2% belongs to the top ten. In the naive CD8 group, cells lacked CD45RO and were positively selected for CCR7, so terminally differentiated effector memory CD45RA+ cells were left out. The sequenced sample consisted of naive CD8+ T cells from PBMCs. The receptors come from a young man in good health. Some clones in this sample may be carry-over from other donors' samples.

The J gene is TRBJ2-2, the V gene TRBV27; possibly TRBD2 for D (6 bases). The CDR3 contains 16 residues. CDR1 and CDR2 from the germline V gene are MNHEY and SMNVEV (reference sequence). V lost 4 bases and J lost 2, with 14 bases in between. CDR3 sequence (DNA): TGTGCCAGCAGTTCAATGAGCGGGTTTAACACCGGGGAGCTGTTTTTT. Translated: CASSSMSGFNTGELFF.

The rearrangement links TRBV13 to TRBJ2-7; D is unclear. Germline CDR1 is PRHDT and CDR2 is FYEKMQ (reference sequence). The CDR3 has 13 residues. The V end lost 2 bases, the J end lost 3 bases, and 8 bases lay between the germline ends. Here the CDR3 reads CASSLNRIYEQYF. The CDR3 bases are TGTGCCAGCAGCTTAAACAGAATCTACGAGCAGTACTTC. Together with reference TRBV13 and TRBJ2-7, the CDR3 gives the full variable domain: AAGVIQSPRHLIKEKRETATLKCYPIPRHDTVYWYQQGPGQDPQFLISFYEKMQSDKGSIPDRFSAQQFSDYHSELNMSSLELGDSALYFCASSLNRIYEQYFGPGTRLTVT.

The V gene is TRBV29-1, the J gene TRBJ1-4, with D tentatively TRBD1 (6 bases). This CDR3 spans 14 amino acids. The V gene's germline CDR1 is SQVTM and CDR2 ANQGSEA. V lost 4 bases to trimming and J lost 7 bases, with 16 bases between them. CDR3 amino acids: CSVAPAGEAEKLFF. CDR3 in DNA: TGCAGCGTTGCACCGGCAGGGGAGGCTGAAAAACTGTTTTTT. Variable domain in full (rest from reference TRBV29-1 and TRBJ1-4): SAVISQKPSRDICQRGTSLTIQCQVDSQVTMMFWYRQQPGQSLTLIATANQGSEATYESGFVIDKFPISRPNLTFSTLTVSNMSPEDSSIYLCSVAPAGEAEKLFFGSGTQLSVL.

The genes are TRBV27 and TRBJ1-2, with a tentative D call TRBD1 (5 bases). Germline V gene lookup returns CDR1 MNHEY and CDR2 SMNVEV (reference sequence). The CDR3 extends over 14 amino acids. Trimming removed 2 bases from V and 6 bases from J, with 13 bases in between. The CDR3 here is CASSLRQGGDGYTF. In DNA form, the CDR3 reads TGTGCCAGCAGTTTACGGCAGGGCGGGGATGGCTACACCTTC.

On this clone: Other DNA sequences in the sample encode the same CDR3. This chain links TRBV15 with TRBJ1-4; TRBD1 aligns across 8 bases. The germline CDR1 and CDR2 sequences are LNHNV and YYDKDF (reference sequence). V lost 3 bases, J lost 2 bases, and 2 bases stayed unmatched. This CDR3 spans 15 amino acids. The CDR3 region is CATSSRQGTNEKLFF. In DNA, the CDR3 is TGTGCCACCAGCAGTAGACAGGGGACTAATGAAAAACTGTTTTTT. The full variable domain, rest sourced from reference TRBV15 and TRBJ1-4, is DAMVIQNPRYQVTQFGKPVTLSCSQTLNHNVMYWYQQKSSQAPKLLFHYYDKDFNNEADTPDNFQSRRPNTSFCFLDIRSPGLGDTAMYLCATSSRQGTNEKLFFGSGTQLSVL.

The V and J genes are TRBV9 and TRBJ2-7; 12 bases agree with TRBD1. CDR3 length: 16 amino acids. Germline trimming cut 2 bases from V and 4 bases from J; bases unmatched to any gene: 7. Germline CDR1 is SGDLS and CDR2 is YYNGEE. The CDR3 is CASSVTPGQGAYEQYF. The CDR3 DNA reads TGTGCCAGCAGCGTTACCCCGGGACAGGGGGCTTACGAGCAGTACTTC.

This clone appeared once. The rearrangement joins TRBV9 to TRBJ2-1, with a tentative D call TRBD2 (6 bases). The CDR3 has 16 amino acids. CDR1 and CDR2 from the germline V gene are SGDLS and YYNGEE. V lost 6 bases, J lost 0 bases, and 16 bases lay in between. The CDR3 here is CASKEGPFSSYNEQFF. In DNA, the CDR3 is TGTGCCAGCAAGGAGGGCCCCTTCAGCTCCTACAATGAGCAGTTCTTC.

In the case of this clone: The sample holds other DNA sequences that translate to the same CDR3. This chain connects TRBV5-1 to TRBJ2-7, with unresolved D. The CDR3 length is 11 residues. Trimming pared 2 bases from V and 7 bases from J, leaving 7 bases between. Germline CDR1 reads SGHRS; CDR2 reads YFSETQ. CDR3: CASSFGYEQYF. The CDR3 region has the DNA TGCGCCAGCAGCTTCGGGTATGAGCAGTACTTC.

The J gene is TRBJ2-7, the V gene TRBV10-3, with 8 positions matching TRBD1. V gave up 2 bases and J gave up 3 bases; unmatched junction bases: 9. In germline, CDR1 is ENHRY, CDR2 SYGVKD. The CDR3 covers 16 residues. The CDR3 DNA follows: TGTGCCATCAGTGAGCCCTCGACAGGGGAGTTCTACGAGCAGTACTTC. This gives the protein CAISEPSTGEFYEQYF.

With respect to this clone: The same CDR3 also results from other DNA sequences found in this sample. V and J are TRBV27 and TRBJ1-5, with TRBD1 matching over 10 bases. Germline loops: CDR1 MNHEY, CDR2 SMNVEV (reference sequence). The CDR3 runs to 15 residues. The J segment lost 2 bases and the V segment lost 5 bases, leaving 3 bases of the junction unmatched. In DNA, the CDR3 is TGTGCCAGCAGTCCGGGGACAGGGGGCAATCAGCCCCAGCATTTT. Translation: CASSPGTGGNQPQHF.

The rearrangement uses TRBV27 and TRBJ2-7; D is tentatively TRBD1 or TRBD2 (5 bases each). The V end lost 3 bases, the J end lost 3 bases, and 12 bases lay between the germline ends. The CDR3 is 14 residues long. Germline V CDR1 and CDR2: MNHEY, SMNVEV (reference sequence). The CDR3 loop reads CASSFPGPLYEQYF. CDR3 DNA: TGTGCCAGCAGTTTTCCGGGACCCCTCTACGAGCAGTACTTC.

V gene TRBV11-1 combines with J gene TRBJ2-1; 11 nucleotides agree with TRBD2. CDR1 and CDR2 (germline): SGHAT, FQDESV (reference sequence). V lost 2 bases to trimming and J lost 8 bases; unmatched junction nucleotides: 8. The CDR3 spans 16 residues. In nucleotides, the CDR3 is TGTGCCAGCAGCTTATTAGCGGGAGGGCCGGGTGATGAGCAGTTCTTC. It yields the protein CASSLLAGGPGDEQFF.

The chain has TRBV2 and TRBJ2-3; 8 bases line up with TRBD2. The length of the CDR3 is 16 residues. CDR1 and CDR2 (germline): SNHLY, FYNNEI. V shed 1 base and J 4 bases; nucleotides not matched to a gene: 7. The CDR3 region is CASSEVEREYPDTQYF. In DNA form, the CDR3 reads TGTGCCAGCAGTGAAGTCGAGCGGGAGTACCCAGATACGCAGTATTTT. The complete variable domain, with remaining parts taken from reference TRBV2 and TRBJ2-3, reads EPEVTQTPSHQVTQMGQEVILRCVPISNHLYFYWYRQILGQKVEFLVSFYNNEISEKSEIFDDQFSVERPDGSNFTLKIRSTKLEDSAMYFCASSEVEREYPDTQYFGPGTRLTVL.

CDR3 sequence: CASSFLKAGQEFF. The CDR3 DNA sequence: TGTGCCAGCAGCTTCCTCAAAGCGGGACAGGAGTTCTTC. The rearrangement joins TRBV7-9 to TRBJ2-1, with D possibly TRBD1 on 8 matching bases. Between the trimmed V and J ends, which lost 3 bases and 14 bases, there was a span of 17 bases. Germline assignment: CDR1 SEHNR and CDR2 FQNEAQ (reference sequence). The CDR3 runs 13 residues.

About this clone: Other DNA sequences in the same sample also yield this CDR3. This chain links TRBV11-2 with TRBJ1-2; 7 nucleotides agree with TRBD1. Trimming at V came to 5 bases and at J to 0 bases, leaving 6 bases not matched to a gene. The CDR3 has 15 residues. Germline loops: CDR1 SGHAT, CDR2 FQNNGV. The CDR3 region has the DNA TGTGCCAGCAGCCCGAGGGACAGAGCTAACTATGGCTACACCTTC. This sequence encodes CASSPRDRANYGYTF.

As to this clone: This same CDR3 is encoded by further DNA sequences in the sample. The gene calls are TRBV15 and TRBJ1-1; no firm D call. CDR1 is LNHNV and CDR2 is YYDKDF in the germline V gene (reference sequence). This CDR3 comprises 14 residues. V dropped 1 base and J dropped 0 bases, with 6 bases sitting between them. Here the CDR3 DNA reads TGTGCCACCAGCAGAGGGGCGTTGAACACTGAAGCTTTCTTT. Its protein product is CATSRGALNTEAFF.